This T cell receptor beta chain was documented in a study of CD8 T cells in Susac syndrome. Study overall: Active disease was present in about 6 of the sequenced Susac syndrome patients, whereas 8 or 9 of them were in remission. At blood draw, Susac syndrome patients were therapy-naive, on corticosteroids, or on intravenous immunoglobulin alone.

Random hexamers were used to reverse transcribe 0.5 to 1 ug of RNA. Amplification of TCR beta CDR3 across 54 Vbeta and 13 Jbeta was performed with immunoSEQ multiplex PCR. TCRdb recomputed calls from the immunoSEQ multiplex PCR reads with MiXCR, one row per CDR3 protein. The sample records roughly 130,000 distinct CDR3 sequences, 95% to 96% being singletons. The V and J ends lost 4 bases and 3 bases respectively, with 14 bases between them. Germline CDR1 and CDR2: DFQATT and SNEGSKA (reference sequence). The CDR3 is 14 residues long. The diagnostic criteria for definite or probable disease, as recently defined, were met by the patients with Susac syndrome.

This sequence originates from a human donor with Susac syndrome. Sequenced material: CD4+ T cells from PBMCs. The V gene is TRBV20-1, the J gene TRBJ2-3; D possibly corresponds to TRBD2 (6 bases). The CDR3 is CSATPSEKTDTQYF. The CDR3 region has the DNA TGCAGTGCTACGCCTAGCGAGAAGACAGATACGCAGTATTTT.